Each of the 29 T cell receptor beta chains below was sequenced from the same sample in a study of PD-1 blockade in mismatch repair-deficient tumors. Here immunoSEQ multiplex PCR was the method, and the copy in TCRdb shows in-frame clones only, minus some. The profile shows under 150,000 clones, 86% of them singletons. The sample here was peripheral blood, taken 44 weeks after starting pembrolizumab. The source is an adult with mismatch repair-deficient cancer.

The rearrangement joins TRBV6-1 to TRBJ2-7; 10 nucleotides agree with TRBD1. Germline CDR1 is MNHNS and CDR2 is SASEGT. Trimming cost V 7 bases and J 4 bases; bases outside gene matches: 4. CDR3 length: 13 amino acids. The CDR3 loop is CASNRQGAYEQYF. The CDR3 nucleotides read TGTGCCAGCAACAGACAGGGGGCGTACGAGCAGTACTTC.

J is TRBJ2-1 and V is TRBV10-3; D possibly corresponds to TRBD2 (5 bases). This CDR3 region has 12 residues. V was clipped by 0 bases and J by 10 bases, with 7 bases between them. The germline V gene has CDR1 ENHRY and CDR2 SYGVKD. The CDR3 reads CAISESGSEQFF. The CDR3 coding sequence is TGTGCCATCAGTGAGTCAGGGAGCGAGCAGTTCTTC.

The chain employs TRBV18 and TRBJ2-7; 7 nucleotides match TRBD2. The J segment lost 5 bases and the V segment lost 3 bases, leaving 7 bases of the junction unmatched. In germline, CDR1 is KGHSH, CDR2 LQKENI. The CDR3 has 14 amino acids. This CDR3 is CASSPDGRRDEQYF. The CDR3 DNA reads TGTGCCAGCTCACCTGACGGGAGGAGGGACGAGCAGTACTTC.

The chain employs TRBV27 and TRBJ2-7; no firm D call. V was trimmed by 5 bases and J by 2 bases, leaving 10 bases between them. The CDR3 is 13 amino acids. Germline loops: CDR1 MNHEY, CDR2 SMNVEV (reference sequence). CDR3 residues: CASSLAHTYEQYF. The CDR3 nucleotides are TGTGCCAGCAGTCTCGCTCACACCTACGAGCAGTACTTC.

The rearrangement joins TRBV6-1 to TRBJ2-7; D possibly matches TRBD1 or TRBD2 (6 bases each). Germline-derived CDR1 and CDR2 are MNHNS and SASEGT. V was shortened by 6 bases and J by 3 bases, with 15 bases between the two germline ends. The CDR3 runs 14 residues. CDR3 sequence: CASSLGGRGYEQYF. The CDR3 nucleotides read TGTGCCAGCAGCTTGGGAGGCAGGGGCTACGAGCAGTACTTC.

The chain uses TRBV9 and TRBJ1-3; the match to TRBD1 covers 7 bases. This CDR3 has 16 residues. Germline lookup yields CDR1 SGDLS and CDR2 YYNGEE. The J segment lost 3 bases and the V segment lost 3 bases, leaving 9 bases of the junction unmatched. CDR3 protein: CASSATTGKYGNTIYF. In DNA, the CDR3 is TGTGCCAGCAGCGCCACGACAGGGAAGTATGGAAACACCATATATTTT.

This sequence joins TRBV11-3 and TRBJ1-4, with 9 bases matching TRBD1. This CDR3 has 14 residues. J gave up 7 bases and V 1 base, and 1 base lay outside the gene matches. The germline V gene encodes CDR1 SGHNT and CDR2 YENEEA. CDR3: CASSLGQGVEKLFF. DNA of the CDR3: TGTGCCAGCAGCTTAGGACAGGGGGTTGAAAAACTGTTTTTT.

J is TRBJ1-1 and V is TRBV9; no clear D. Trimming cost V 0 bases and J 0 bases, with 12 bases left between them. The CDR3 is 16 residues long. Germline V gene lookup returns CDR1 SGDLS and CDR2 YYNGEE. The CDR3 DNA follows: TGTGCCAGCAGCGTAGGTACGACCTCATTGAACACTGAAGCTTTCTTT. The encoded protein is CASSVGTTSLNTEAFF.

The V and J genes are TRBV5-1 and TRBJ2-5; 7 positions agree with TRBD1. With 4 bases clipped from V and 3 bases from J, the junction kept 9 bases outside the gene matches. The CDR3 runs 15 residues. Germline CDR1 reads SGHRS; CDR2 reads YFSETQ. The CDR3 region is CASSADRTMKETQYF. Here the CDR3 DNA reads TGCGCCAGCAGCGCGGACAGGACAATGAAAGAGACCCAGTACTTC.

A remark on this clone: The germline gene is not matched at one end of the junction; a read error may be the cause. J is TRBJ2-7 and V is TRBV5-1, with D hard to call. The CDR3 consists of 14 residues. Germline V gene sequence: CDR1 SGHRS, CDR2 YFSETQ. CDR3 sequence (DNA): TGCGCCGGCAGCCCTGGCATAGGTTTAGAAGAGCAGTACTTC. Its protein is CAGSPGIGLEEQYF.

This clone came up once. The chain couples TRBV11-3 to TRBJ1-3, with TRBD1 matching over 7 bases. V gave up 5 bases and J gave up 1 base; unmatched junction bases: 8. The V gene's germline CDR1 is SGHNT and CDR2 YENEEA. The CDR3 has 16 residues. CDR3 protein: CASSQTGPLSGNTIYF. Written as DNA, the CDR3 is TGTGCCAGCAGCCAGACAGGGCCCCTTTCTGGAAACACCATATATTTT.

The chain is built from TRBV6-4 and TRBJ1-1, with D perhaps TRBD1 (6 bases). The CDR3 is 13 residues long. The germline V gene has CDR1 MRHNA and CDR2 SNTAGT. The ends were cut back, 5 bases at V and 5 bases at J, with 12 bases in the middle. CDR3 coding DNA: TGTGCCAGCAGTTTAACAGGGTTGACTGAAGCTTTCTTT. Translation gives CASSLTGLTEAFF.

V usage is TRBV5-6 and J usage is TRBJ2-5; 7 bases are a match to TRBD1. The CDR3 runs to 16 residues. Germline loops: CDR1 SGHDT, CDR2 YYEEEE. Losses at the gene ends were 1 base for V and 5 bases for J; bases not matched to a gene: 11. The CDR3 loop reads CASSLFYRQGRETQYF. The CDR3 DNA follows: TGTGCCAGCAGCTTGTTTTACAGACAGGGTCGGGAGACCCAGTACTTC.

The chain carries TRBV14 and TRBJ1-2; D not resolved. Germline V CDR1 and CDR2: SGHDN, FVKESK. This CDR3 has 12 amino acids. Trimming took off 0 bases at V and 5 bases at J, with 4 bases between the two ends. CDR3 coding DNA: TGTGCCAGCAGCCAAGAGGGGTATGGCTACACCTTC. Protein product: CASSQEGYGYTF.

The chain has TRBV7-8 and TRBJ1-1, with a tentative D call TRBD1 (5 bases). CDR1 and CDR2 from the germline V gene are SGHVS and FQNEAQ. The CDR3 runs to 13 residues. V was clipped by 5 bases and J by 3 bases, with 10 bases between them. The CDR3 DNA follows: TGTGCCAGCAGCCGTGGGGGGGACACTGAAGCTTTCTTT. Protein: CASSRGGDTEAFF.

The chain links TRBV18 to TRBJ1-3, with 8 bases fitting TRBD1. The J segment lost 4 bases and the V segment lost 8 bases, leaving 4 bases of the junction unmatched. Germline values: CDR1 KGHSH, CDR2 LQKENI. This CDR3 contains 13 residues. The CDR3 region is CASKQGDGNTIYF. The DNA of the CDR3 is TGTGCCAGCAAACAGGGGGACGGAAACACCATATATTTT.

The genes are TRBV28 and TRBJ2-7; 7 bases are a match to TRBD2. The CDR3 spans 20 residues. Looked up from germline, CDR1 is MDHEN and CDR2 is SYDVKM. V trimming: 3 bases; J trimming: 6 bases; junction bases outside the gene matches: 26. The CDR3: CASSLYQPGLPKTGDVEQYF. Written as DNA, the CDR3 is TGTGCCAGCAGTTTGTACCAACCGGGACTACCAAAAACCGGGGATGTCGAGCAGTACTTC.

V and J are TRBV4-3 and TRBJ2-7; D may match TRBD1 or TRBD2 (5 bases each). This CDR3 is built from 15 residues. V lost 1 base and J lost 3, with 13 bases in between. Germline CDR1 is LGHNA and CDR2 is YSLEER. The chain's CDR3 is CASSQAGTAGYEQYF. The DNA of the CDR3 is TGCGCCAGCAGCCAAGCCGGGACGGCCGGCTACGAGCAGTACTTC.

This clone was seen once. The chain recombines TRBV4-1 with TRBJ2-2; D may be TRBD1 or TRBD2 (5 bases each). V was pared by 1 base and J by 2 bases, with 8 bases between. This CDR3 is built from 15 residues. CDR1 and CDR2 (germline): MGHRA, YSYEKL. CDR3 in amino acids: CASSQVGPNTGELFF. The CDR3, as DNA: TGCGCCAGCAGCCAAGTGGGACCCAACACCGGGGAGCTGTTTTTT.

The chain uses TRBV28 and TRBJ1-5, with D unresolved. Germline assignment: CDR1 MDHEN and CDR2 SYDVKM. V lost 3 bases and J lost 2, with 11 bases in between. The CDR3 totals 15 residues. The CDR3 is CASSLGTPGNQPQHF. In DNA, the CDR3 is TGTGCCAGCAGTTTGGGCACGCCGGGCAATCAGCCCCAGCATTTT.

The CDR3 DNA reads as TGTGCCAGTAGTATACAGGCTGGGGGTGGAAACACCATATATTTT. Translating it yields CASSIQAGGGNTIYF. This chain links TRBV19 with TRBJ1-3; possibly TRBD1 for D (5 bases). The V end lost 2 bases, the J end lost 3 bases, and 11 bases lay between the germline ends. CDR1 is LNHDA and CDR2 is SQIVND in the germline V gene (reference sequence). CDR3 size: 15 residues.

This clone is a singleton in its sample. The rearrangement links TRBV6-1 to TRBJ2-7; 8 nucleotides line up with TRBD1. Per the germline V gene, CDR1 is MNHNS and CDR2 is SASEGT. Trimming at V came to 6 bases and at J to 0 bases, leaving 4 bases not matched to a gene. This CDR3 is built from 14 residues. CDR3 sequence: CASSRDRLSYEQYF. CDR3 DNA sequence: TGTGCCAGCAGCCGGGACAGGCTCTCCTACGAGCAGTACTTC.

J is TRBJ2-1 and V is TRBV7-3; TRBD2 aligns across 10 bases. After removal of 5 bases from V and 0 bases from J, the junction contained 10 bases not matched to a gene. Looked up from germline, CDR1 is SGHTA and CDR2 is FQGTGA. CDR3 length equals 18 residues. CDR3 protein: CASSPRLAGISSYNEQFF. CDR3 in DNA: TGTGCCAGCAGCCCCAGACTAGCGGGCATTAGCTCCTACAATGAGCAGTTCTTC.

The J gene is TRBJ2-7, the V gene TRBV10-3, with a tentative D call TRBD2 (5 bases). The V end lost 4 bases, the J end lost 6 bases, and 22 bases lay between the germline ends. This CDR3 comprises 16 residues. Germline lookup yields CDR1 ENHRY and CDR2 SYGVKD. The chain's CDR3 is CAISGESVGFPGEQYF. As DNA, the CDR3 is TGTGCCATCAGTGGGGAGTCGGTAGGCTTCCCGGGCGAGCAGTACTTC.

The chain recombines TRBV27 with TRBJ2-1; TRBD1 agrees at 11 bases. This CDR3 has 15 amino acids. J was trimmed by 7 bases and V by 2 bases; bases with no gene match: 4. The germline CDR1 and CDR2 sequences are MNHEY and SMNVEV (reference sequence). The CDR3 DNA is TGTGCCAGCAGTTTAGGGACAGGGGGTCTAAATGAGCAGTTCTTC. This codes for CASSLGTGGLNEQFF.

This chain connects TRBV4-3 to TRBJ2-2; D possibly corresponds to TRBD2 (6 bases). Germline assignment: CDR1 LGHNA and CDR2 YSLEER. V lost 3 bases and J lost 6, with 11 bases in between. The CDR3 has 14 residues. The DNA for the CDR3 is TGCGCCAGCAGCCAGGGGGGAGAGGCCGGGGAGCTGTTTTTT. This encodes CASSQGGEAGELFF.

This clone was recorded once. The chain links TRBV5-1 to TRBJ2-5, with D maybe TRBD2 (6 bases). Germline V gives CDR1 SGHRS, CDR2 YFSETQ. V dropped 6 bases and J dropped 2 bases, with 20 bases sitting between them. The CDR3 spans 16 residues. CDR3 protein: CASNTGTSSTQETQYF. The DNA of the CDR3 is TGCGCCAGCAATACCGGGACTTCGTCAACTCAAGAGACCCAGTACTTC.

CDR3 sequence: CASSNGNTEAFF. In DNA form, the CDR3 reads TGTGCCAGCAGTAATGGGAACACTGAAGCTTTCTTT. V and J are TRBV28 and TRBJ1-1, with D unresolved. This CDR3 spans 12 amino acids. The ends were cut back, 5 bases at V and 1 base at J, with 5 bases in the middle. Germline-derived CDR1 and CDR2 are MDHEN and SYDVKM.

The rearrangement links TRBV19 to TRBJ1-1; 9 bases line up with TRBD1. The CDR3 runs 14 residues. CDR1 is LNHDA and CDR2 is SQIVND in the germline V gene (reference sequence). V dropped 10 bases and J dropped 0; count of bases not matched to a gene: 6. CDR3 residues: CATRDRVLNTEAFF. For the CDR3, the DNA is TGTGCCACCCGGGACAGGGTGTTGAACACTGAAGCTTTCTTT.